These 18 T cell receptor beta chains were sequenced from one sample in a study of CD8+CD57+ T cells in acquired aplastic anemia (dated by TCRdb to the late 2010s). The sequencing machine was an Illumina HiSeq 2000. TCR beta VDJ combination and CDR3 sequence profiling used genomic DNA as the template. TCRdb took the public reads, trimmed them with fastp at Q25, ran MiXCR for clone calling and kept in-frame beta chains. Entries are consolidated by CDR3 protein sequence, retaining the most common genes and DNA. The sample yields hundreds of thousands of distinct CDR3 sequences; 45% to 65% were counted once. Roughly 1.2% of the sample belongs to the ten largest clones. The patients picked for sequencing were ones in whom flow cytometry had shown an expansion of CD8+CD57+ cells. The sequencing sample was made of sorted CD4+, CD8+, or CD8+CD57+ T cells (not recorded which) from PBMCs. Source of these receptors: a human donor with aplastic anemia.

The chain couples TRBV5-1 to TRBJ2-1; 11 positions match TRBD2. Trimming removed 7 bases from V and 12 bases from J; junction bases left unmatched: 15. CDR3 length equals 15 residues. Germline CDR1 is SGHRS and CDR2 is YFSETQ. The chain's CDR3 is CASGLVSGGGQGQFF. The CDR3 DNA sequence: TGCGCCAGCGGATTGGTTAGCGGGGGGGGACAGGGGCAGTTCTTC.

This clonotype occurred a few times. A much more abundant neighbour one base away suggests this may be a read error. The chain has TRBV6-1 and TRBJ2-1; D may be TRBD1 (6 bases). Germline values: CDR1 MNHNS, CDR2 SASEGT. This CDR3 contains 14 residues. CDR3 DNA: TGTGCCAGCACCGGACAGTTCTCCTACGATGAGCAGTTCTTC. Translated: CASTGQFSYDEQFF.

The rearrangement links TRBV9 to TRBJ2-7; the match to TRBD1 covers 9 bases. This CDR3 spans 14 amino acids. Germline V CDR1 and CDR2: SGDLS, YYNGEE. The J segment lost 6 bases and the V segment lost 0 bases, leaving 4 bases of the junction unmatched. In DNA form, the CDR3 reads TGTGCCAGCAGCGTAGAACAGGGGGCAATCGAGCAGTACTTC. This encodes CASSVEQGAIEQYF.

V usage is TRBV24-1 and J usage is TRBJ1-5; D unresolved. Trimming removed 4 bases at V and 2 bases at J, with 2 bases between. The CDR3 is 12 residues long. Germline loops: CDR1 KGHDR, CDR2 SFDVKD. CDR3 in amino acids: CATSEGNQPQHF. CDR3 nucleotide sequence: TGTGCCACCAGTGAGGGCAATCAGCCCCAGCATTTT.

The chain combines TRBV7-8 with TRBJ2-5; 8 bases map to TRBD1. Germline V CDR1 and CDR2: SGHVS, FQNEAQ. The ends lost 5 bases at V and 4 bases at J; junction bases unmatched: 6. CDR3 length: 14 residues. The chain's CDR3 is CASSLRQGLETQYF. The CDR3 DNA reads TGTGCCAGCAGCCTGAGACAGGGGCTAGAGACCCAGTACTTC.

The rearrangement links TRBV7-9 to TRBJ2-3, with D unresolved. Germline CDR1 is SEHNR and CDR2 is FQNEAQ (reference sequence). The CDR3 totals 12 residues. The V end was cut by 7 bases, the J end by 2 bases, with 7 bases between. The CDR3 reads CASKNSTDTQYF. CDR3 DNA: TGTGCCAGCAAAAACTCCACAGATACGCAGTATTTT. Variable domain in full (rest from reference TRBV7-9 and TRBJ2-3): DTGVSQNPRHKITKRGQNVTFRCDPISEHNRLYWYRQTLGQGPEFLTYFQNEAQLEKSRLLSDRFSAERPKGSFSTLEIQRTEQGDSAMYLCASKNSTDTQYFGPGTRLTVL.

Comment on this clonotype: Given a much more abundant clone one base away, this may be a read error. No conserved phenylalanine or tryptophan ends this CDR3, so it is likely a read error. The chain recombines TRBV18 with TRBJ1-1; TRBD1 might be the D (6 bases). This CDR3 is 12 amino acids long. Germline V lookup: CDR1 KGHSH, CDR2 LQKENI. V was shortened by 6 bases and J by 11 bases, with 16 bases between the two germline ends. DNA of the CDR3: TGTGCCAGCTCCGTGACAGGAGAGACGGCTTTCCTT. Translated, it gives CASSVTGETAFL.

V and J are TRBV10-1 and TRBJ1-2; D unresolved. Per the germline V gene, CDR1 is WNHNN and CDR2 is SYGVQD (reference sequence). Deletions cut 2 bases from V and 8 bases from J, with 15 bases between. There are 14 residues in the CDR3. CDR3 bases: TGCGCCAGCAGTGAGGGGAAAGGAGGTGACGGCTACACCTTC. Amino acids: CASSEGKGGDGYTF.

This clonotype was picked up many times. The chain employs TRBV10-3 and TRBJ1-3; D possibly corresponds to TRBD1 (5 bases). V lost 4 bases, J lost 2 bases, and 12 bases lay in between. From germline, CDR1 is ENHRY and CDR2 SYGVKD. The CDR3 has 15 amino acids. CDR3 sequence reads: CAISGVIGAGNTIYF. The CDR3 DNA reads TGTGCCATCAGTGGGGTTATAGGGGCTGGAAACACCATATATTTT.

V is TRBV7-2 and J is TRBJ2-5; the D is unclear. Per the germline V gene, CDR1 is SGHTA and CDR2 is FQGNSA. This CDR3 is built from 17 residues. V shed 2 bases and J shed 1 base, with 17 bases lying between them. The chain's CDR3 is CASSLWAFRNSQETQYF. The CDR3 bases are TGTGCCAGCAGCTTATGGGCGTTTCGGAACAGCCAAGAGACCCAGTACTTC.

This clonotype was counted only a few times. The J gene is TRBJ1-6, the V gene TRBV7-9; D possibly corresponds to TRBD1 (6 bases). The V gene lost 8 bases and the J gene lost 13 bases, with 18 bases spanning the gap. Germline-derived CDR1 and CDR2 are SEHNR and FQNEAQ (reference sequence). The length of the CDR3 is 13 residues. CDR3 protein: CASCNQQGDPLHF. CDR3 nucleotides: TGTGCCAGCTGCAACCAACAGGGAGATCCCCTCCACTTT.

This clonotype was observed once. This chain links TRBV5-1 with TRBJ2-7; 10 positions match TRBD1. Trimming cost V 4 bases and J 2 bases; bases outside gene matches: 9. Per the germline V gene, CDR1 is SGHRS and CDR2 is YFSETQ. The CDR3 contains 16 residues. The chain's CDR3 is CASSNRPGQGTYEQYF. In DNA, the CDR3 is TGCGCCAGCAGCAATAGACCGGGACAGGGGACCTACGAGCAGTACTTC.

This rearrangement joins TRBV19 to TRBJ1-4; TRBD1 is a possible D gene (5 bases). The CDR3 length is 14 residues. Trimming shortened V by 6 bases and J by 7 bases, and 15 bases separated the two germline ends. Germline CDR1 is LNHDA and CDR2 is SQIVND (reference sequence). The CDR3 DNA follows: TGTGCCAGTAGACCAGAGGGACGGGTTGAAAAACTGTTTTTT. Protein product: CASRPEGRVEKLFF.

The V call is TRBV2, the J call TRBJ2-7, with D tentatively TRBD1 (5 bases). The CDR3 length is 14 residues. Between the trimmed V and J ends, which lost 3 bases and 4 bases, there was a span of 13 bases. Germline CDR1 reads SNHLY; CDR2 reads FYNNEI. The CDR3: CASSDWGRDYEQYF. CDR3 coding DNA: TGTGCCAGCAGTGATTGGGGCAGGGATTACGAGCAGTACTTC.

This clonotype was detected many times. The chain couples TRBV6-7 to TRBJ2-3; 9 positions match TRBD1. TRBV6-7 is sorted into the ORF group, with uncertain function. This CDR3 is 17 amino acids long. V shed 7 bases, J shed 1 base, and the junction held 12 bases outside the gene matches. CDR3 sequence: CASIKRRDRAGTDTQYF. CDR3 bases: TGTGCCAGCATCAAAAGGAGGGACAGGGCTGGCACAGATACGCAGTATTTT.

The CDR3 coding sequence is TGCGCCAGCAGCTTGCGGGACACGGGACAGGGCACCTACGAGCAGTACTTC. Encoded protein: CASSLRDTGQGTYEQYF. This chain connects TRBV5-1 to TRBJ2-7, with 9 bases matching TRBD1. The CDR3 sequence is 17 residues long. The germline CDR1 and CDR2 sequences are SGHRS and YFSETQ. V trimming: 1 base; J trimming: 2 bases; junction bases outside the gene matches: 10.

The V gene is TRBV5-1, the J gene TRBJ1-2; 9 bases are a match to TRBD1. Germline V gene data show CDR1 as SGHRS and CDR2 as YFSETQ. The CDR3 spans 22 residues. V was pared by 3 bases and J by 8 bases, with 32 bases of the junction left unmatched. Here the CDR3 DNA reads TGCGCCAGCAGCTCGGGTTTCTTTCTCCGGACAGGGGCCGCCTGGGACCCACGGGGCTACACCTTC. It yields the protein CASSSGFFLRTGAAWDPRGYTF.

Only one count was recorded for this clonotype. CDR3 nucleotides: TGTGCCAGCAGCTCCCGTAGCGCACAGAATGGCTACACCTTC. This gives the protein CASSSRSAQNGYTF. The chain has TRBV7-9 and TRBJ1-2; D gene unclear. This CDR3 comprises 14 residues. V was pared by 4 bases and J by 6 bases, with 15 bases between. The germline V gene encodes CDR1 SEHNR and CDR2 FQNEAQ (reference sequence).